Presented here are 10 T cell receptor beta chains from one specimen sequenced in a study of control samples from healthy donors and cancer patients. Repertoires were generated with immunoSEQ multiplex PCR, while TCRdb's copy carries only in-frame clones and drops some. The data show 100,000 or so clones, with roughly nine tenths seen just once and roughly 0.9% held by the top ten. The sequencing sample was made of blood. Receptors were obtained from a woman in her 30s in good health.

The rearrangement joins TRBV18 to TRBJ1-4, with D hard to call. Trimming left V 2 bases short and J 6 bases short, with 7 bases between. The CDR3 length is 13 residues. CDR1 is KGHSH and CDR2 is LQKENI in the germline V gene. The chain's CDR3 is CASSPRVYEKLFF. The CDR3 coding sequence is TGTGCCAGCTCACCAAGGGTTTATGAAAAACTGTTTTTT.

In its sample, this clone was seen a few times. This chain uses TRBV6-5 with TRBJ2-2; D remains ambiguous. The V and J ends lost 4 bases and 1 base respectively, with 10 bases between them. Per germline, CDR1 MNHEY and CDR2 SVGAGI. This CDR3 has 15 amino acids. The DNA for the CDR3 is TGTGCCAGCAGTTCGAGGCGCAGGAACACCGGGGAGCTGTTTTTT. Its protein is CASSSRRRNTGELFF.

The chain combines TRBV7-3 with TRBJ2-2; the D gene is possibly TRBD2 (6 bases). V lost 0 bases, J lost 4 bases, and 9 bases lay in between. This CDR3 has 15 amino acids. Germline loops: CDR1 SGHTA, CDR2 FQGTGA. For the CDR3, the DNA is TGTGCCAGCAGCTTAACTGTGCGGGGCACCGGGGAGCTGTTTTTT. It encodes CASSLTVRGTGELFF. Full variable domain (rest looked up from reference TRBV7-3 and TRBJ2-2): GAGVSQTPSNKVTEKGKYVELRCDPISGHTALYWYRQSLGQGPEFLIYFQGTGAADDSGLPNDRFFAVRPEGSVSTLKIQRTERGDSAVYLCASSLTVRGTGELFFGEGSRLTVL.

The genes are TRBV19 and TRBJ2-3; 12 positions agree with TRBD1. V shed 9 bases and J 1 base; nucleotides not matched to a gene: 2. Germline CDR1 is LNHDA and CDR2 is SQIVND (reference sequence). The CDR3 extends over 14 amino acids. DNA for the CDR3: TGTGCCAGCCGGGACAGGGGGCGCACAGATACGCAGTATTTT. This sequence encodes CASRDRGRTDTQYF. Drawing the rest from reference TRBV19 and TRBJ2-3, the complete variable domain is DGGITQSPKYLFRKEGQNVTLSCEQNLNHDAMYWYRQDPGQGLRLIYYSQIVNDFQKGDIAEGYSVSREKKESFPLTVTSAQKNPTAFYLCASRDRGRTDTQYFGPGTRLTVL.

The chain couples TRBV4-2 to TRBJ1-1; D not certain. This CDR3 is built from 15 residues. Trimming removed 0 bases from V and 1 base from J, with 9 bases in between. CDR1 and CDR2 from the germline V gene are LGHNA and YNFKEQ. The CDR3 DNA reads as TGTGCCAGCAGCCAAGAACGTCTGCCGAACACTGAAGCTTTCTTT. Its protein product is CASSQERLPNTEAFF.

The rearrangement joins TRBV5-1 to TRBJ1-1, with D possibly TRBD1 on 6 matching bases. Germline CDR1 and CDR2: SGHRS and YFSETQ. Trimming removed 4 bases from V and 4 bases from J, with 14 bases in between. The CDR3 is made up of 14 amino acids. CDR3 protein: CASSLQGRFTEAFF. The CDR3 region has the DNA TGCGCCAGCAGCCTGCAGGGGCGTTTCACTGAAGCTTTCTTT.

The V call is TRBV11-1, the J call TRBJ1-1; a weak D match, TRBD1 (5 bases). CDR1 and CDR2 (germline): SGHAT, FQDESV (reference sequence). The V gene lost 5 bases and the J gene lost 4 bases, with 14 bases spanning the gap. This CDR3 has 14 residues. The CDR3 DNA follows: TGTGCCAGCAGCCCCACCGAGAGGGGCACTGAAGCTTTCTTT. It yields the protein CASSPTERGTEAFF.

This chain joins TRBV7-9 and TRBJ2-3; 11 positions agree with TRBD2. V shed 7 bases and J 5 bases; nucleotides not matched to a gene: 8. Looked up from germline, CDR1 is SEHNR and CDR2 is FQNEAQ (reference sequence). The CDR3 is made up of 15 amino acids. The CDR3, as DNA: TGTGCCAGCACCTTTAGCGGGAGGGTCGGAGATACGCAGTATTTT. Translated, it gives CASTFSGRVGDTQYF.

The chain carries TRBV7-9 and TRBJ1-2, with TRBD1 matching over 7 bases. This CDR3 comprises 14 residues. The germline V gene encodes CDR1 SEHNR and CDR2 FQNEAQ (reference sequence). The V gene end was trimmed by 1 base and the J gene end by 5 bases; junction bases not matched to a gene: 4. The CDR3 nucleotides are TGTGCCAGCAGCTTAGTCGCAGGGGGATATGGCTACACCTTC. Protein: CASSLVAGGYGYTF.

The CDR3 DNA reads TGTGCCAGCAGCGGACAGGCTTTGGGGTCTGGCTACACCTTC. Encoded protein: CASSGQALGSGYTF. The rearrangement links TRBV14 to TRBJ1-2; 7 nucleotides align to TRBD1. After removal of 5 bases from V and 7 bases from J, the junction contained 10 bases not matched to a gene. The CDR3 has 14 residues. Germline CDR1 SGHDN, CDR2 FVKESK.